The 26 T cell receptor beta chains listed next were all sequenced from one sample in a study of shared clonotypes between healthy human individuals. Some clones are missing from TCRdb's copy, which holds only in-frame ones; the method was immunoSEQ multiplex PCR. The sample lists about 1.1 million clones; about 80% were seen once. The sample taken for sequencing was memory CD4+ T cells from PBMCs. Documented subset: CD45RA-negative fraction. The source of these receptors is a man between 18 and 35 years old in good health. Some clones in this sample may be carry-over from other donors' samples.

This clone was seen a single time. The missing conserved phenylalanine or tryptophan at the end of this CDR3 makes a read error likely. CDR3: CASSRPGTGTYGYTL. The CDR3 DNA reads TGCGCCAGCAGCCGTCCCGGGACAGGGACCTATGGCTACACCTTA. This chain joins TRBV4-3 and TRBJ1-2; 9 nucleotides agree with TRBD1. Germline CDR1 LGHNA, CDR2 YSLEER. V shed 4 bases, J shed 4 bases, and the junction held 7 bases outside the gene matches. This CDR3 contains 15 residues.

The chain is built from TRBV28 and TRBJ2-7; 8 nucleotides match TRBD2. Germline trimming cut 7 bases from V and 6 bases from J; bases unmatched to any gene: 23. Germline V gene lookup returns CDR1 MDHEN and CDR2 SYDVKM. The CDR3 totals 18 residues. The CDR3 is CASTSQGGGMAGGGEQYF. The CDR3 bases are TGTGCCAGCACATCCCAGGGTGGGGGTATGGCGGGAGGTGGCGAGCAGTACTTC. Looking up the rest from reference TRBV28 and TRBJ2-7 gives the full variable domain: DVKVTQSSRYLVKRTGEKVFLECVQDMDHENMFWYRQDPGLGLRLIYFSYDVKMKEKGDIPEGYSVSREKKERFSLILESASTNQTSMYLCASTSQGGGMAGGGEQYFGPGTRLTVT.

V and J are TRBV7-9 and TRBJ2-1, with a weak D call TRBD2 (5 bases). V shed 1 base and J shed 6 bases, with 13 bases lying between them. This CDR3 is 15 amino acids long. Germline loops: CDR1 SEHNR, CDR2 FQNEAQ (reference sequence). The CDR3 is CASSLGLGLINEQFF. CDR3 DNA: TGTGCCAGCAGCTTAGGGCTAGGACTTATCAATGAGCAGTTCTTC.

This clone has just one count. The chain combines TRBV7-3 with TRBJ2-3, with 7 bases lining up with TRBD1. CDR1 and CDR2 from the germline V gene are SGHTA and FQGTGA. This CDR3 comprises 18 residues. V lost 5 bases and J lost 6; bases outside the gene matches: 20. The CDR3 nucleotides are TGTGCCAGCAGCCCCAAGGTCTCGACAGGGATCGGGTCCGATACGCAGTATTTT. Translation: CASSPKVSTGIGSDTQYF.

The V call is TRBV5-8, the J call TRBJ2-7, with 7 bases identical to TRBD1. This CDR3 region has 14 residues. Germline V lookup: CDR1 SGHTS, CDR2 YDEGEE. The V segment lost 5 bases and the J segment 2 bases; nucleotides outside the gene matches: 7. This chain's CDR3 is CASRTRQGAYEQYF. The DNA of the CDR3 is TGTGCCAGCAGAACACGACAGGGCGCCTACGAGCAGTACTTC.

J is TRBJ2-7 and V is TRBV2, with 12 bases that match TRBD2. The CDR3 has 16 amino acids. Germline V CDR1 and CDR2: SNHLY, FYNNEI. After removal of 6 bases from V and 1 base from J, the junction contained 7 bases not matched to a gene. CDR3 sequence reads: CASRVTSGSPSYEQYF. The CDR3 coding sequence is TGTGCCAGCAGGGTGACTAGCGGGAGCCCATCCTACGAGCAGTACTTC.

The chain has TRBV4-3 and TRBJ2-5; tentative D call: TRBD1 (6 bases). Per the germline V gene, CDR1 is LGHNA and CDR2 is YSLEER. Trimming took 0 bases from V and 9 from J, leaving 11 bases between them. This CDR3 region has 13 residues. CDR3 protein: CASSQDQGTPQYF. CDR3 sequence (DNA): TGCGCCAGCAGCCAAGATCAGGGGACCCCCCAGTACTTC.

A single count supports this clone. The chain couples TRBV10-1 to TRBJ2-7; no firm D call. The V and J ends lost 2 bases and 2 bases respectively, with 13 bases between them. The CDR3 runs to 15 residues. Germline CDR1 and CDR2: WNHNN and SYGVQD (reference sequence). CDR3 loop: CASSEVAVATYEQYF. The CDR3 DNA sequence: TGCGCCAGCAGTGAGGTCGCGGTGGCTACCTACGAGCAGTACTTC.

Comment on this clone: A much larger clone is a single base away; this may be a read error. This chain connects TRBV2 to TRBJ1-2, with 7 bases fitting TRBD1. CDR3 size: 12 residues. The V gene end was trimmed by 6 bases and the J gene end by 2 bases; junction bases not matched to a gene: 0. In germline, CDR1 is SNHLY, CDR2 FYNNEI. CDR3 region: CASRGQNYGYTF. The DNA of the CDR3 is TGTGCCAGCAGGGGACAGAACTATGGCTACACCTTC.

The rearrangement uses TRBV28 and TRBJ2-3; TRBD2 is a possible D gene (7 bases). Germline V gene data show CDR1 as MDHEN and CDR2 as SYDVKM. This CDR3 is 17 amino acids long. V lost 6 bases to trimming and J lost 0 bases, with 19 bases between them. The CDR3, as DNA: TGTGCCAGCAGCCCGCGGAGGGGGGGCCGTAGCACAGATACGCAGTATTTT. Amino acids: CASSPRRGGRSTDTQYF.

The chain recombines TRBV6-6 with TRBJ1-2, with D possibly being TRBD1 (5 bases). The CDR3 spans 15 residues. Germline values: CDR1 MNHNY, CDR2 SVGAGI (reference sequence). Trimming removed 5 bases from V and 4 bases from J, with 17 bases in between. The CDR3 bases are TGTGCCAGCAGTCGACGGGACGTTGGTTCCTATGGCTACACCTTC. Its protein product is CASSRRDVGSYGYTF.

On this clone: Other DNA sequences of this sample code for an identical CDR3. The chain is built from TRBV14 and TRBJ1-2; D possibly corresponds to TRBD1 (5 bases). The CDR3 runs to 13 residues. V was shortened by 1 base and J by 5 bases, with 8 bases between the two germline ends. The germline V gene has CDR1 SGHDN and CDR2 FVKESK. CDR3 in amino acids: CASSQGQSYGYTF. The CDR3 coding sequence is TGTGCCAGCAGCCAAGGACAGTCATATGGCTACACCTTC.

V is TRBV4-2 and J is TRBJ1-2; 11 bases fit TRBD1. The trim removed 1 base at V and 8 bases at J, leaving 6 bases unmatched. The length of the CDR3 is 15 residues. Germline-derived CDR1 and CDR2 are LGHNA and YNFKEQ. CDR3 sequence (DNA): TGTGCCAGCAGCCAAGCCGGACAGGGGGCTGGCGGCTACACCTTC. Translated: CASSQAGQGAGGYTF.

V usage is TRBV10-1 and J usage is TRBJ2-7; no definite D call. Germline V gives CDR1 WNHNN, CDR2 SYGVQD (reference sequence). Trimming cost V 3 bases and J 3 bases, with 6 bases left between them. This CDR3 comprises 12 residues. CDR3 amino acids: CASSDYVYEQYF. The CDR3 DNA reads as TGCGCCAGCAGTGATTACGTCTACGAGCAGTACTTC.

J is TRBJ1-1 and V is TRBV6-1; 8 bases match TRBD1. This CDR3 is 14 amino acids long. V lost 3 bases to trimming and J lost 4 bases; unmatched junction nucleotides: 4. CDR1 and CDR2 from the germline V gene are MNHNS and SASEGT. CDR3 residues: CASSDRGQGTEAFF. The DNA for the CDR3 is TGTGCCAGCAGTGACAGGGGGCAGGGCACTGAAGCTTTCTTT.

The rearrangement joins TRBV30 to TRBJ1-5, with a possible D match to TRBD1 (5 bases). Per germline, CDR1 GTSNPN and CDR2 SVGIG (reference sequence). The V and J ends lost 2 bases and 7 bases respectively, with 12 bases between them. The CDR3 spans 13 residues. CDR3 bases: TGTGCCTGGAGTTTCGACAGTCTACAGCCCCAGCATTTT. Translating gives CAWSFDSLQPQHF.

The rearrangement uses TRBV28 and TRBJ2-2, with D possibly being TRBD2 (6 bases). V lost 5 bases, J lost 4 bases, and 14 bases lay in between. Germline CDR1 is MDHEN and CDR2 is SYDVKM. The length of the CDR3 is 15 residues. The CDR3 coding sequence is TGTGCCAGCAGTAGTGGGGGACTGGGCACCGGGGAGCTGTTTTTT. Protein product: CASSSGGLGTGELFF.

The chain links TRBV7-2 to TRBJ2-1; 11 bases match TRBD2. The CDR3 has 15 amino acids. Germline V gives CDR1 SGHTA, CDR2 FQGNSA. Trimming removed 1 base from V and 9 bases from J; junction bases left unmatched: 5. CDR3 coding DNA: TGTGCCAGCAGCTTAGAAAGACTAGCGGGACTTGAGCAGTTCTTC. This translates into CASSLERLAGLEQFF.

This clone was observed at least ten times. CDR3 sequence: CAWRAGTSGRDEQYF. CDR3 sequence (DNA): TGTGCCTGGAGAGCCGGGACTAGCGGGAGGGACGAGCAGTACTTC. J is TRBJ2-7 and V is TRBV30; 16 nucleotides align to TRBD2. The germline gives CDR1 GTSNPN, CDR2 SVGIG (reference sequence). Trimming removed 3 bases from V and 5 bases from J; junction bases left unmatched: 4. The CDR3 loop spans 15 amino acids.

This clone has more than one count but fewer than ten. The chain has TRBV7-2 and TRBJ2-3, with 12 bases identical to TRBD2. CDR1 and CDR2 (germline): SGHTA, FQGNSA. The CDR3 is made up of 16 amino acids. V lost 5 bases and J lost 5; bases outside the gene matches: 8. Here the CDR3 DNA reads TGTGCCAGCAGCGGTGCTAGCGGGAGGGCCGGAGATACGCAGTATTTT. Encoded protein: CASSGASGRAGDTQYF.

The V gene is TRBV4-1, the J gene TRBJ2-2, with TRBD2 identical over 11 bases. The CDR3 extends over 17 amino acids. CDR1 is MGHRA, CDR2 YSYEKL, per germline. With 0 bases clipped from V and 3 bases from J, the junction kept 3 bases outside the gene matches. The CDR3 reads CASSQERGLADTGELFF. The CDR3 DNA is TGCGCCAGCAGCCAAGAAAGGGGACTAGCGGACACCGGGGAGCTGTTTTTT.

The chain couples TRBV7-8 to TRBJ1-1; 8 bases line up with TRBD1. Germline-derived CDR1 and CDR2 are SGHVS and FQNEAQ. Germline trimming cut 5 bases from V and 6 bases from J; bases unmatched to any gene: 8. The CDR3 spans 14 residues. CDR3 protein: CASSPRRTGSEAFF. DNA of the CDR3: TGTGCCAGCAGCCCACGAAGGACAGGGTCTGAAGCTTTCTTT.

Concerning this clone itself: Other DNA variants within this sample encode the same CDR3. The rearrangement joins TRBV18 to TRBJ1-1; 7 nucleotides align to TRBD1. The V segment lost 4 bases and the J segment 1 base; nucleotides outside the gene matches: 0. The CDR3 has 13 residues. Germline CDR1 is KGHSH and CDR2 is LQKENI. The CDR3 region has the DNA TGTGCCAGCTCACGGGACAGGAACACTGAAGCTTTCTTT. This encodes CASSRDRNTEAFF.

The CDR3 DNA is TGTGCCAGCAGCTTACGAGGGGCTGGAAACACCATATATTTT. Translating it yields CASSLRGAGNTIYF. This chain links TRBV7-9 with TRBJ1-3, with a weak D call TRBD1 (5 bases). V dropped 2 bases and J dropped 2 bases, with 7 bases sitting between them. The CDR3 totals 14 residues. Germline V gives CDR1 SEHNR, CDR2 FQNEAQ (reference sequence). Combining the CDR3 with reference TRBV7-9 and TRBJ1-3 gives the whole variable domain DTGVSQNPRHKITKRGQNVTFRCDPISEHNRLYWYRQTLGQGPEFLTYFQNEAQLEKSRLLSDRFSAERPKGSFSTLEIQRTEQGDSAMYLCASSLRGAGNTIYFGEGSWLTVV.

There are a few counts of this clone. The chain employs TRBV4-1 and TRBJ2-7; TRBD1 agrees at 8 bases. From germline, CDR1 is MGHRA and CDR2 YSYEKL. The CDR3 is 15 amino acids. With 4 bases clipped from V and 4 bases from J, the junction kept 9 bases outside the gene matches. CDR3 amino acids: CASSRQQGVKYEQYF. In DNA, the CDR3 is TGCGCCAGCAGCCGGCAACAGGGGGTGAAATACGAGCAGTACTTC.

This clone has only a few counts. This chain joins TRBV5-4 and TRBJ1-5; D is uncertain. The CDR3 spans 12 residues. Per germline, CDR1 SGHNT and CDR2 YYREEE (reference sequence). V was cut by 2 bases and J by 7 bases, with 7 bases left in between. CDR3: CASSFKGQPQHF. In nucleotides, the CDR3 is TGTGCCAGCAGCTTCAAAGGGCAGCCCCAGCATTTT.